This T cell receptor (beta chain) was recorded in a study of blood T cells in healthy people across ages. Details on this clonotype: A much larger clone lies a single base off, so this may be a read error.

CDR3 length: 13 residues. Per germline, CDR1 MNHEY and CDR2 SVGAGI. The authors ran a second PCR of 7 to 11 cycles using a sample-barcoded 5' primer and a J-beta primer mix. Each CDR3 protein gets one entry after TCRdb re-called the 5' RACE reads with MiXCR. The data show some 1.7 million distinct CDR3 sequences, 28% seen once. The V call is TRBV6-5, the J call TRBJ2-1, with 7 bases fitting TRBD2. The J call may be faulty, since TRBJ2-7 better matches the DNA end. The sequenced material came from blood. This clonotype was sampled from a woman aged 30 to 39 in good health. The CDR3 sequence is CASRRRDYNEQYF. In DNA form, the CDR3 reads TGTGCCAGCAGAAGGCGGGACTACAATGAGCAGTACTTC.